The sequence of this T cell receptor (beta chain) was determined in a study of blood T cell repertoires in COVID-19 (dated by TCRdb to 2020 to 2022). In the study overall: The collaborator samples originated in the United States, Italy and Spain and spanned the acute and convalescent phases of COVID-19. The prospective study material was composed of cDNA or gDNA derived from T cells, B-cell-depleted T cells, or PBMCs. Subjects who had been exposed to COVID-19, were actively infected with it, or had recovered from it provided the deeply sampled blood TCRbeta repertoires that made up the dataset. The repertoires were released in a freely available public database intended as a resource for research on the immune response to SARS-CoV-2. Samples were obtained from the ongoing ImmuneRACE study (first 160 participants) and from 1,000 to 1,500 subjects provided by 6 global collaborators. Sample metadata almost always included a de-identified subject ID, COVID-19 status, age in years and sex. Where available, HLA class I and class II types were taken from metadata supplied by the sample provider and were not determined by assay-based typing.

For this clone: Its target antigen remains unknown. Base qualities are not provided; no much larger clone lies one nucleotide away.

Results and caveats for the whole study, not just this receptor: How much clinical and demographic metadata was included differed by source and by participant, and the metadata was provided uncurated.

TCRbeta CDR3 regions were amplified from genomic DNA by means of the immunoSEQ Assay, a bias-controlled multiplex PCR. In the original analysis: Within the assay, amplification of reference gene primers was used to estimate how many nucleated cells each sample contained. Sequence reads were collapsed and filtered to measure the absolute abundance of every unique TCRbeta CDR3 rearrangement. For each sample, productive Simpson clonality was calculated as the square root of Simpson's diversity index over productive rearrangements. TCRdb's version of the immuneACCESS table is confined to in-frame rearrangements and falls short of the full clone set. An unresolved V gene accounts for under half of the shortfall where checked; the remainder is of unknown origin. That table furnishes V, J and clone size, whereas the DNA furnished D and trimming. The sample records 95,000 to 100,000 clones, over 70% of which are singletons. Jointly, the top ten make up about 10% of the sample.

Collaborating institutions collected whole blood in K2EDTA tubes following their own protocols. For TCRbeta analysis, collaborators shipped samples as frozen whole blood, isolated PBMCs, or DNA extracted from either of those sample types. The clonotype comes from a woman aged 80 or over with acute or convalescent COVID-19. The sequenced sample was peripheral blood.

The CDR3 reads CASSPVRDSPLHF. At the DNA level, the sequence is TGTGCCAGCAGCCCGGTTCGGGATTCACCCCTCCACTTT. The rearrangement combines TRBV11-1 with TRBJ1-6, with no confident D gene call. Measured from the cysteine to the phenylalanine, the CDR3 is 13 residues long. Here the CDR3 DNA is all that survives: 39 bases in frame from base 1. V and J are truncated by 5 bases and 8 bases respectively, leaving an intervening sequence of 10 bases. The germline V gene (reference sequence) gives CDR1 as SGHAT and CDR2 as FQDESV.